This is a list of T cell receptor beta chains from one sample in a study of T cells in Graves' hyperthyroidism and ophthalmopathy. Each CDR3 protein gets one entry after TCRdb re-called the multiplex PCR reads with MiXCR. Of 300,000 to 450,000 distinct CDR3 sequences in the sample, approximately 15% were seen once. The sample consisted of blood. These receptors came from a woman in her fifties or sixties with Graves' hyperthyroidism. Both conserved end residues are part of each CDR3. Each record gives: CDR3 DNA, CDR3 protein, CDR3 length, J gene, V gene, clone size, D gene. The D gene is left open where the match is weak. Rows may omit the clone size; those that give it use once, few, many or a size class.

CDR3nt: TGTGCCAGCAGCTTATCCAAGCGGGAGGGCCGGTACGAGCAGTACTTC; CDR3aa: CASSLSKREGRYEQYF; len: 16; j_gene: TRBJ2-7; v_gene: TRBV7-9; abundance: many; d_gene: TRBD2
CDR3nt: TGTGCCAGCAGTCCGGACAGGGGGGCAACTAATGAAAAACTGTTTTTT; CDR3aa: CASSPDRGATNEKLFF; len: 16; j_gene: TRBJ1-4; v_gene: TRBV6-1; abundance: many; d_gene: TRBD1
CDR3nt: TGTGCCAGCAGCGTCCTAGTGGCGGGAGAAGAGACCCAGTACTTC; CDR3aa: CASSVLVAGEETQYF; len: 15; j_gene: TRBJ2-5; v_gene: TRBV5-5; abundance: many; d_gene: TRBD2
CDR3nt: TGCGCCAGCAGCCTAAGGTCACAGGGAGTATCTGGCTATGGCTACACCTTC; CDR3aa: CASSLRSQGVSGYGYTF; len: 17; j_gene: TRBJ1-2; v_gene: TRBV5-1; abundance: .; d_gene: .
CDR3nt: TGTGTCAGCAAAGCGGGCCGAGGCGCCTACAATGAGCAGTTCTTC; CDR3aa: CVSKAGRGAYNEQFF; len: 15; j_gene: TRBJ2-1; v_gene: TRBV27; abundance: .; d_gene: .
CDR3nt: TGTGCCACCAGTGATTCGGGCAGGGGTTCTTCCTACGAGCAGTACTTC; CDR3aa: CATSDSGRGSSYEQYF; len: 16; j_gene: TRBJ2-7; v_gene: TRBV24-1; abundance: many; d_gene: .
CDR3nt: TGTGCCAGCAGCGTAGGGTCGCCAGATACGCAGTATTTT; CDR3aa: CASSVGSPDTQYF; len: 13; j_gene: TRBJ2-3; v_gene: TRBV9; abundance: few; d_gene: .
CDR3nt: TGTGCCAGCAGTTTATATACTAGCGGGAGTAACAACGAGCAGTACTTC; CDR3aa: CASSLYTSGSNNEQYF; len: 16; j_gene: TRBJ2-7; v_gene: TRBV12-3/TRBV12-4; abundance: many; d_gene: TRBD2
CDR3nt: TGTGCCAGCACCCCTCGGGGAGTTCAGGACACTGAAGCTTTCTTT; CDR3aa: CASTPRGVQDTEAFF; len: 15; j_gene: TRBJ1-1; v_gene: TRBV7-9; abundance: many; d_gene: .
CDR3nt: TGTGCCAGCAGCCCCTCGGACAGGGGGCTTTACGAGCAGTACTTC; CDR3aa: CASSPSDRGLYEQYF; len: 15; j_gene: TRBJ2-7; v_gene: TRBV7-9; abundance: .; d_gene: TRBD1
CDR3nt: TGTGCCAGCAGCCGACAGGGGCTCCAAGAGACCCAGTACTTC; CDR3aa: CASSRQGLQETQYF; len: 14; j_gene: TRBJ2-5; v_gene: TRBV3-1; abundance: many; d_gene: TRBD1
CDR3nt: TGTGCCATCAAGGATACTAGCGAGCACACAGATACGCAGTATTTT; CDR3aa: CAIKDTSEHTDTQYF; len: 15; j_gene: TRBJ2-3; v_gene: TRBV10-3; abundance: few; d_gene: TRBD2
CDR3nt: TGTGCCAGCAGCCTCGACAGGGCAGCCTACAATGAGCAGTTCTTC; CDR3aa: CASSLDRAAYNEQFF; len: 15; j_gene: TRBJ2-1; v_gene: TRBV6-1; abundance: .; d_gene: TRBD1
CDR3nt: TGTGCCAGCAGCCCCAGGACTAGCGGGAGACCCAATGAGCAGTTCTTC; CDR3aa: CASSPRTSGRPNEQFF; len: 16; j_gene: TRBJ2-1; v_gene: TRBV11-3; abundance: .; d_gene: TRBD2
CDR3nt: TGCAGTGCGGCAGGACTAGCGGGCCCCTCCTACGAGCAGTACTTC; CDR3aa: CSAAGLAGPSYEQYF; len: 15; j_gene: TRBJ2-7; v_gene: TRBV20-1; abundance: many; d_gene: TRBD2
CDR3nt: TGTGCCAGCAGTTTAGCAGGGGGTAGTGGCTACACCTTC; CDR3aa: CASSLAGGSGYTF; len: 13; j_gene: TRBJ1-2; v_gene: TRBV27; abundance: many; d_gene: TRBD1
CDR3nt: TGTGCCAGCAGCGTAGCGGGGCTAGCGGGTTACGAGCAGTACTTC; CDR3aa: CASSVAGLAGYEQYF; len: 15; j_gene: TRBJ2-7; v_gene: TRBV9; abundance: many; d_gene: TRBD2
CDR3nt: TGTGCCATCAGTGAGTCAAGGCAGGTAGGCGAGCAGTACTTC; CDR3aa: CAISESRQVGEQYF; len: 14; j_gene: TRBJ2-7; v_gene: TRBV10-3; abundance: few; d_gene: .